The TCR beta chain described here comes from a study of T cell responses to AZD1222 COVID-19 vaccine. The protocol was immunoSEQ multiplex PCR, while the TCRdb copy is restricted to in-frame clones and leaves out a portion. The data hold around 90,000 clones, with 80% to 90% observed a single time. Overall study results and limits: Spike was spanned by vaccine-associated CD4 TCRs, with dominance at 160-218 and 743-854.

On this clone itself: Its antigen is not known.

CDR1 and CDR2 (germline): LNHDA, SQIVND (reference sequence). The V and J ends lost 6 bases and 5 bases, in that order; junction bases with no gene match: 9. CDR3 length equals 14 residues. The chain combines TRBV19 with TRBJ1-2; the match to TRBD1 covers 7 bases. The clonotype comes from an adult in good health. This sample comprised peripheral blood, obtained on day 0 of AZD1222 vaccination. The CDR3 sequence: CASSALQGMYGYTF. The CDR3 region has the DNA TGTGCCAGTAGCGCCCTACAGGGGATGTATGGCTACACCTTC.